These 21 T cell receptor beta chains were all obtained from the same sample, sequenced in a study of T cells expressing NK-cell markers. TCRdb reanalyzed the 5' RACE reads, giving one entry per CDR3 protein sequence and no DNA. The sample data list around 260,000 distinct CDR3 sequences. Sequences were obtained from blood T cells: a sorted CD56 or NKG2C T cell subset, CD4+ or CD8+ T cells, or bulk PBMC T cells (not recorded which). These receptors were obtained from a woman between 18 and 69 years old in good health.

This rearrangement joins TRBV12-3 or TRBV12-4 to TRBJ2-1; TCRdb designates TRBD1, a call that cannot be tested without DNA. This CDR3 is 13 amino acids long. CDR3 residues: CASRPRGRNEQFF.

This rearrangement joins TRBV29-1 to TRBJ2-2; TCRdb indicates TRBD2, and absent DNA this call remains unverified. CDR1 is SQVTM and CDR2 is ANQGSEA in the germline V gene. This CDR3 is built from 16 residues. CDR3 loop: CSVALAGATNTGELFF.

J is TRBJ2-7 and V is TRBV4-3; TCRdb's D call of TRBD1 is untestable without DNA. Germline V gene sequence: CDR1 LGHNA, CDR2 YSLEER. CDR3 size: 16 residues. CDR3 residues: CASSQGRGGGSYEQYF.

The chain carries TRBV3-1 and TRBJ2-1. In germline, CDR1 is LGHDT, CDR2 YNNKEL (reference sequence). The CDR3 length is 12 residues. The CDR3: CASSQTNNEQFF.

The chain recombines TRBV2 with TRBJ2-1; TCRdb outputs TRBD2, but without DNA this stays unchecked. The germline V gene encodes CDR1 SNHLY and CDR2 FYNNEI. The CDR3 has 16 residues. The CDR3 spells CASSDPGLGSYNEQFF.

This chain connects TRBV19 to TRBJ2-1; the TRBD2 assignment by TCRdb is unverifiable without DNA. The CDR3 spans 18 residues. Germline V gene lookup returns CDR1 LNHDA and CDR2 SQIVND (reference sequence). The CDR3: CASSRGLAGVGTYNEQFF.

The rearrangement links TRBV28 to TRBJ2-7; the TCRdb call, TRBD2, lacks DNA for checking. The germline gives CDR1 MDHEN, CDR2 SYDVKM. The CDR3 spans 16 residues. CDR3 loop: CASSFRLTSLSYEQYF.

CDR3 sequence: CASSTPLAGETQYF. The chain employs TRBV2 and TRBJ2-5; TCRdb outputs TRBD2, but without DNA this stays unchecked. Per the germline V gene, CDR1 is SNHLY and CDR2 is FYNNEI. The CDR3 is 14 residues long. The full variable domain, completed using reference TRBV2 and TRBJ2-5, is EPEVTQTPSHQVTQMGQEVILRCVPISNHLYFYWYRQILGQKVEFLVSFYNNEISEKSEIFDDQFSVERPDGSNFTLKIRSTKLEDSAMYFCASSTPLAGETQYFGPGTRLLVL.

The chain combines TRBV12-3 or TRBV12-4 with TRBJ1-1. This CDR3 has 11 amino acids. The CDR3: CASLPNTEAFF.

The genes are TRBV13 and TRBJ1-1; TCRdb's D call, TRBD1, is unchecked because there is no DNA. This CDR3 spans 17 amino acids. The germline V gene has CDR1 PRHDT and CDR2 FYEKMQ (reference sequence). CDR3 amino acids: CASSSSPGTGKNTEAFF.

The J gene is TRBJ2-3, the V gene TRBV5-1; lacking DNA, the TRBD1 call made by TCRdb goes unchecked. In germline, CDR1 is SGHRS, CDR2 YFSETQ. The length of the CDR3 is 16 residues. The CDR3 loop reads CASSFRTGVWADTQYF. The full variable domain, in which reference TRBV5-1 and TRBJ2-3 provide the parts outside the CDR3, is KAGVTQTPRYLIKTRGQQVTLSCSPISGHRSVSWYQQTPGQGLQFLFEYFSETQRNKGNFPGRFSGRQFSNSRSEMNVSTLELGDSALYLCASSFRTGVWADTQYFGPGTRLTVL.

This chain connects TRBV18 to TRBJ2-7; lacking DNA, the TRBD1 call made by TCRdb goes unchecked. The CDR3 loop spans 14 amino acids. Germline CDR1 reads KGHSH; CDR2 reads LQKENI. The CDR3 is CASSRQGDAYEQYF. Combining the CDR3 with reference TRBV18 and TRBJ2-7 gives the whole variable domain NAGVMQNPRHLVRRRGQEARLRCSPMKGHSHVYWYRQLPEEGLKFMVYLQKENIIDESGMPKERFSAEFPKEGPSILRIQQVVRGDSAAYFCASSRQGDAYEQYFGPGTRLTVT.

The chain has TRBV12-5 and TRBJ2-1; checking the TCRdb D call of TRBD2 is not possible without DNA. The germline gives CDR1 LGHNT, CDR2 FRNRAP. This CDR3 contains 16 residues. CDR3 protein: CASFLEGLPQLDEQFF.

This CDR3 is CASSDPRRGSNQPQHF. The gene calls are TRBV7-2 and TRBJ1-5; the D gene TCRdb calls, TRBD1, cannot be checked with no DNA. The germline V gene has CDR1 SGHTA and CDR2 FQGNSA. The CDR3 extends over 16 amino acids.

This chain joins TRBV20-1 and TRBJ1-4. The length of the CDR3 is 13 residues. Germline V gives CDR1 DFQATT, CDR2 SNEGSKA (reference sequence). The CDR3 sequence is CSARVAGNEKLFF.

V and J are TRBV5-5 and TRBJ2-1; the D call of TRBD1 rests on TCRdb alone, since no DNA is present to check it. CDR3 size: 14 residues. CDR1 is SGHKS and CDR2 is YYEKEE in the germline V gene (reference sequence). The CDR3 sequence is CASSLYRDRDEQFF.

The genes are TRBV29-1 and TRBJ2-3; absent DNA, TCRdb's TRBD1 call cannot be checked. The CDR3 totals 14 residues. Germline V gene lookup returns CDR1 SQVTM and CDR2 ANQGSEA. The CDR3 loop reads CSVGGAIPPDTQYF.

The rearrangement joins TRBV20-1 to TRBJ2-3; TCRdb's D call of TRBD1 is untestable without DNA. The CDR3 length is 14 residues. Germline V lookup: CDR1 DFQATT, CDR2 SNEGSKA (reference sequence). The CDR3 reads CSATRDRVGDTQYF.

The chain uses TRBV20-1 and TRBJ2-1; TCRdb's assignment of TRBD1 cannot be checked, as there is no DNA. Germline values: CDR1 DFQATT, CDR2 SNEGSKA (reference sequence). This CDR3 spans 16 amino acids. The CDR3 sequence is CSAPTPLRGRSNEQFF.

The CDR3 is CSAPEGGGPNYEQYF. The chain carries TRBV20-1 and TRBJ2-7; as DNA is missing, the TRBD1 call by TCRdb cannot be tested. The V gene's germline CDR1 is DFQATT and CDR2 SNEGSKA (reference sequence). The CDR3 spans 15 residues.

The V gene is TRBV11-2, the J gene TRBJ1-1; TCRdb lists TRBD1, though no DNA is available to test this call. The germline CDR1 and CDR2 sequences are SGHAT and FQNNGV. The CDR3 extends over 14 amino acids. CDR3 protein: CASSSDTRRAEAFF.